The rows below give T cell receptor beta chains drawn from one sample of a study of T cell responses to AZD1222 COVID-19 vaccine. TCRdb's copy holds only in-frame clones and misses some; the assay was immunoSEQ multiplex PCR. The repertoire holds 95,000 to 130,000 clones, with about 90% as singletons. The sample was peripheral blood, taken on day 0 of AZD1222 vaccination. The receptors were gathered from an adult in good health. CDR3s include the opening cysteine and the closing phenylalanine or tryptophan. D genes are given only for firm matches. Size is omitted from some rows. Given values are once, few, many or a class for expanded clones.

J gene	CDR3 length	clone size	V gene	D gene	CDR3 protein	CDR3 DNA
TRBJ1-5	15	.	TRBV4-2	.	CASSQDHTYDQPQHF	TGTGCCAGCAGCCAAGATCATACATACGATCAGCCCCAGCATTTT
TRBJ2-1	15	.	TRBV5-4	TRBD1	CASSFRTGAYNEQFF	TGTGCCAGCAGCTTTAGGACAGGGGCCTACAATGAGCAGTTCTTC
TRBJ2-1	14	.	TRBV7-9	.	CASSPDSTYNEQFF	TGTGCCAGCAGCCCAGACAGTACCTACAATGAGCAGTTCTTC
TRBJ1-2	15	once	TRBV5-4	.	CASSLRTVTNYGYTF	TGTGCCAGCAGCTTGAGGACAGTAACTAACTATGGCTACACCTTC
TRBJ1-2	12	.	TRBV4-2	.	CASSPGVGGYTF	TGTGCCAGCAGCCCAGGAGTGGGAGGCTACACCTTC
TRBJ2-1	16	.	TRBV4-3	TRBD2	CASSDWTSGSSNEQFF	TGCGCCAGCAGCGATTGGACTAGCGGGAGTTCCAATGAGCAGTTCTTC
TRBJ2-2	15	.	TRBV12-5	TRBD2	CASGLFAGGTGELFF	TGTGCTAGTGGTTTATTCGCGGGGGGGACCGGGGAGCTGTTTTTT
TRBJ1-2	15	.	TRBV4-2	.	CASSQDGGSNYGYTF	TGTGCCAGCAGCCAAGACGGAGGTTCTAACTATGGCTACACCTTC
TRBJ2-7	14	once	TRBV5-4	TRBD1	CASSFRDRVDEQYF	TGTGCCAGCAGCTTCCGGGACAGGGTAGACGAGCAGTACTTC
TRBJ1-2	14	.	TRBV7-3	TRBD1	CASSQGQGTGGYTF	TGTGCCAGCAGCCAGGGACAGGGGACGGGAGGCTACACCTTC
TRBJ2-1	17	once	TRBV5-6	.	CASTPTSGESSYNEQFF	TGTGCCAGCACGCCTACATCGGGTGAGAGCTCCTACAATGAGCAGTTCTTC
TRBJ2-3	13	.	TRBV7-9	.	CASSLENRGTQYF	TGTGCCAGCAGCTTAGAAAATAGGGGTACGCAGTATTTT
TRBJ2-5	12	.	TRBV18	.	CASSTYQETQYF	TGTGCCAGCTCGACCTACCAAGAGACCCAGTACTTC
TRBJ1-3	15	.	TRBV19	.	CASKGSDFSGNTIYF	TGTGCCAGTAAGGGAAGCGACTTCTCTGGAAACACCATATATTTT
TRBJ1-2	13	.	TRBV5-6	TRBD1	CASSLGTARGYTF	TGTGCCAGCAGCCTCGGGACAGCAAGAGGCTACACCTTC
TRBJ2-1	16	once	TRBV6-6	TRBD2	CASSYSGLAGGDEQFF	TGTGCCAGCAGTTACTCGGGACTAGCGGGAGGGGATGAGCAGTTCTTC
TRBJ2-3	17	once	TRBV6-2/TRBV6-3	.	CASSQLRSPTSTDTQYF	TGTGCCAGCAGCCAGCTTCGTTCCCCGACTAGCACAGATACGCAGTATTTT
TRBJ2-3	14	.	TRBV29-1	TRBD1	CSFGRQGATDTQYF	TGCAGCTTTGGGCGACAGGGGGCAACAGATACGCAGTATTTT
TRBJ1-5	15	.	TRBV5-1	TRBD1	CASSLAAGGRQPQHF	TGCGCCAGCAGCTTGGCCGCAGGGGGTAGGCAGCCCCAGCATTTT
TRBJ2-7	14	.	TRBV7-8	.	CASSPSLRGGALYF	TGTGCCAGCAGCCCTTCATTGCGAGGGGGGGCACTATACTTC
TRBJ1-5	13	.	TRBV7-2	.	CASSFSINQPQHF	TGTGCCAGCAGCTTTAGCATCAATCAGCCCCAGCATTTT
TRBJ2-5	14	.	TRBV30	TRBD2	CAWGLAGSQETQYF	TGTGCCTGGGGACTAGCGGGTTCGCAAGAGACCCAGTACTTC
TRBJ2-2	11	.	TRBV20-1	.	CSARGSGELFF	TGCAGTGCTAGGGGCTCCGGGGAGCTGTTTTTT
TRBJ2-1	13	.	TRBV19	.	CASSKDPYNEQFF	TGTGCCAGTAGTAAGGACCCGTACAATGAGCAGTTCTTC
TRBJ1-3	11	.	TRBV29-1	.	CSGYSGNTIYF	TGCAGCGGGTACTCTGGAAACACCATATATTTT
TRBJ1-3	15	.	TRBV4-2	.	CASSSPKGTGNTIYF	TGTGCCAGCAGCTCCCCCAAAGGGACAGGAAACACCATATATTTT
TRBJ1-2	15	once	TRBV18	TRBD1	CASSPRDSEPYGYTF	TGTGCCAGCTCACCAAGGGACAGTGAGCCATATGGCTACACCTTC
TRBJ2-1	13	.	TRBV14	.	CASSGRDYNEQFF	TGTGCCAGCAGCGGCCGGGACTACAATGAGCAGTTCTTC
TRBJ2-1	15	.	TRBV30	TRBD1	CAWSLGTGGNDEQFF	TGTGCCTGGAGTCTAGGGACAGGGGGTAACGATGAGCAGTTCTTC
TRBJ1-1	14	once	TRBV6-5	.	CASRGASWGTEAFF	TGTGCCAGCAGGGGGGCTTCGTGGGGTACTGAAGCTTTCTTT
TRBJ2-1	14	once	TRBV6-5	.	CASIRDSSYNEQFF	TGTGCCAGCATTAGAGATAGCTCCTACAATGAGCAGTTCTTC
TRBJ1-2	14	.	TRBV15	.	CATSRDRGERGYTF	TGTGCCACCAGCAGAGATCGGGGGGAGCGTGGCTACACCTTC
TRBJ2-7	12	once	TRBV11-2	.	CASSLAGYEQYF	TGTGCCAGCAGCTTAGCGGGCTACGAGCAGTACTTC
TRBJ1-5	16	.	TRBV19	TRBD1	CASRGRDRGLSQPQHF	TGTGCCAGTAGGGGGAGGGACAGGGGATTGAGTCAGCCCCAGCATTTT
TRBJ2-1	14	.	TRBV18	.	CASSPRQETNEQFF	TGTGCCAGCTCACCTAGACAGGAGACCAATGAGCAGTTCTTC
TRBJ1-2	15	.	TRBV11-2	.	CASSIGVWGDYGYTF	TGTGCCAGCAGCATTGGGGTGTGGGGGGACTATGGCTACACCTTC
TRBJ1-1	15	.	TRBV5-1	.	CASSLDGSLDTEAFF	TGCGCCAGCAGCTTGGATGGATCTCTGGACACTGAAGCTTTCTTT
TRBJ2-7	16	.	TRBV6-1	TRBD2	CASSEAAWTSGSQQYF	TGTGCCAGCAGTGAAGCAGCCTGGACTAGCGGGAGCCAGCAGTACTTC
TRBJ1-5	14	.	TRBV7-9	TRBD1	CASSATGANQPQHF	TGTGCCAGCAGCGCAACAGGGGCCAATCAGCCCCAGCATTTT
TRBJ1-4	16	.	TRBV9	.	CASSEGPGGPYEKLFF	TGTGCCAGCAGCGAGGGGCCCGGGGGGCCGTATGAAAAACTGTTTTTT
TRBJ1-2	12	once	TRBV28	.	CATGTDYYGYTF	TGTGCCACCGGGACGGACTACTATGGCTACACCTTC
TRBJ2-7	14	.	TRBV4-1	TRBD2	CASRELAYTDEQYF	TGCGCCAGCAGGGAACTAGCGTATACCGACGAGCAGTACTTC
TRBJ1-3	17	.	TRBV15	.	CATSRGGRHNSGNTIYF	TGTGCCACCAGCAGAGGGGGCCGGCATAATAGTGGAAACACCATATATTTT
TRBJ1-2	13	.	TRBV11-1	.	CASSLDRLYGYTF	TGTGCCAGCAGCTTGGACAGACTCTATGGCTACACCTTC
TRBJ1-2	15	.	TRBV18	.	CASSPNSGEYYGYTF	TGTGCCAGCTCACCAAATTCAGGGGAATACTATGGCTACACCTTC
TRBJ1-1	13	.	TRBV14	.	CASSQSRLTEAFF	TGTGCCAGCAGCCAGTCCAGGTTGACTGAAGCTTTCTTT
TRBJ1-1	14	.	TRBV5-1	.	CASSSTGVGTEAFF	TGCGCCAGCAGCTCTACAGGAGTTGGGACTGAAGCTTTCTTT
TRBJ2-5	13	few	TRBV6-5	.	CASSYRFQETQYF	TGTGCCAGCAGTTACCGCTTCCAAGAGACCCAGTACTTC
TRBJ2-2	14	few	TRBV5-1	.	CASSFQANTGELFF	TGCGCCAGCAGCTTCCAAGCGAACACCGGGGAGCTGTTTTTT
TRBJ1-5	15	.	TRBV11-2	TRBD1	CASSLTGGGNQPQHF	TGTGCCAGCAGCCTAACAGGGGGCGGCAATCAGCCCCAGCATTTT
TRBJ1-1	10	.	TRBV28	.	CASSSQAAFF	TGTGCCAGCAGTTCTCAGGCGGCTTTCTTT
TRBJ1-1	16	.	TRBV9	.	CASSVPTSGVNTEAFF	TGTGCCAGCAGCGTCCCGACGTCCGGGGTGAACACTGAAGCTTTCTTT